Each of the 12 T cell receptor beta chains below was sequenced from the same sample in a study of blood T cell repertoires in COVID-19. Using immunoSEQ multiplex PCR, the repertoire was profiled, and TCRdb retains in-frame clones only, with some absent. This table holds roughly 190,000 clones, 82% found once. Sequenced sample: PBMCs or T cells enriched from blood (not recorded which). The receptors were sampled from an older woman with acute COVID-19.

This chain links TRBV5-5 with TRBJ1-2, with 8 bases aligning to TRBD1. The junction had 8 bases not matched to a gene; V was cut back by 0 bases and J by 1 base. Germline V gives CDR1 SGHKS, CDR2 YYEKEE (reference sequence). The CDR3 loop spans 17 amino acids. CDR3 amino acids: CASSLVAGGNSNYGYTF. CDR3 nucleotide sequence: TGTGCCAGCAGCTTGGTTGCAGGGGGCAACAGTAACTATGGCTACACCTTC.

The chain joins TRBV5-4 to TRBJ1-3; D is unclear. Germline V lookup: CDR1 SGHNT, CDR2 YYREEE (reference sequence). V lost 0 bases, J lost 3 bases, and 7 bases lay in between. CDR3 size: 14 residues. In DNA form, the CDR3 reads TGTGCCAGCAGCTTGGACGCAGGTGGAAACACCATATATTTT. Protein: CASSLDAGGNTIYF.

The chain is built from TRBV19 and TRBJ2-7; TRBD2 matches at 8 bases. Germline CDR1 is LNHDA and CDR2 is SQIVND (reference sequence). V lost 3 bases to trimming and J lost 6 bases; unmatched junction nucleotides: 4. The CDR3 has 13 amino acids. This CDR3 reads CASSMIAGFEQYF. The CDR3, as DNA: TGTGCCAGTAGTATGATAGCGGGGTTCGAGCAGTACTTC.

The rearrangement joins TRBV15 to TRBJ1-4; 7 bases agree with TRBD1. Germline CDR1 reads LNHNV; CDR2 reads YYDKDF (reference sequence). Trimming took 5 bases from V and 7 from J; bases not matched to a gene: 10. This CDR3 spans 15 amino acids. The CDR3 nucleotides read TGTGCCACCAGCGGGTACAGGGGAGAAGGTGAAAAACTGTTTTTT. Translated: CATSGYRGEGEKLFF.

This clone was observed a handful of times. The chain joins TRBV10-1 to TRBJ2-1, with 9 positions matching TRBD2. Unmatched junction bases numbered 6, after V lost 0 bases and J lost 9 bases. The CDR3 has 15 amino acids. Germline values: CDR1 WNHNN, CDR2 SYGVQD (reference sequence). The CDR3 reads CASSESPAGGGEQFF. Here the CDR3 DNA reads TGCGCCAGCAGTGAGTCACCAGCGGGAGGCGGTGAGCAGTTCTTC.

V usage is TRBV6-2 or TRBV6-3 and J usage is TRBJ1-5; D is unresolved. This CDR3 is built from 13 residues. CDR1 is MNHEY, CDR2 SVGEGT, per germline. V was cut by 0 bases and J by 4 bases, with 4 bases left in between. CDR3 protein: CASSYSQNQPQHF. CDR3 DNA sequence: TGTGCCAGCAGTTACTCCCAGAATCAGCCCCAGCATTTT.

The chain employs TRBV18 and TRBJ2-5, with TRBD1 matching over 9 bases. Germline-derived CDR1 and CDR2 are KGHSH and LQKENI. With V trimmed by 0 bases and J by 4 bases, 6 bases remained unmatched. CDR3 length: 16 residues. Here the CDR3 DNA reads TGTGCCAGCTCACCACCGAGAACAGGGGGCGCAGAGACCCAGTACTTC. It is translated as CASSPPRTGGAETQYF.

The V and J genes are TRBV28 and TRBJ1-5; TRBD1 aligns across 10 bases. The CDR3 covers 16 residues. With 6 bases clipped from V and 2 bases from J, the junction kept 7 bases outside the gene matches. Germline V gives CDR1 MDHEN, CDR2 SYDVKM. As DNA, the CDR3 is TGTGCCAGCAGGGACAGGGGGGAGAGGGGCAATCAGCCCCAGCATTTT. Translating it yields CASRDRGERGNQPQHF.

The chain uses TRBV4-3 and TRBJ2-3; D remains ambiguous. The germline CDR1 and CDR2 sequences are LGHNA and YSLEER. The CDR3 sequence is 18 residues long. V lost 2 bases and J lost 0, with 18 bases in between. The CDR3 protein is CASSQTALESPSTDTQYF. In DNA form, the CDR3 reads TGCGCCAGCAGCCAAACCGCCCTGGAGAGCCCTAGCACAGATACGCAGTATTTT.

The chain couples TRBV30 to TRBJ1-1; TRBD1 agrees at 9 bases. Germline trimming cut 3 bases from V and 10 bases from J; bases unmatched to any gene: 9. The CDR3 runs to 13 residues. CDR1 is GTSNPN and CDR2 is SVGIG in the germline V gene (reference sequence). The chain's CDR3 is CAWSTTGGGRAFF. The CDR3 coding sequence is TGTGCCTGGAGCACGACAGGGGGGGGAAGAGCTTTCTTT.

V gene TRBV11-2 combines with J gene TRBJ2-2; unclear D gene. Germline V gives CDR1 SGHAT, CDR2 FQNNGV. V was cut by 3 bases and J by 6 bases, with 14 bases left in between. This CDR3 region has 15 residues. The CDR3: CASSFGSKVAGELFF. CDR3 coding DNA: TGTGCCAGCAGCTTCGGTAGCAAGGTGGCCGGGGAGCTGTTTTTT. Supplemented by reference TRBV11-2 and TRBJ2-2, the full variable domain reads EAGVAQSPRYKIIEKRQSVAFWCNPISGHATLYWYQQILGQGPKLLIQFQNNGVVDDSQLPKDRFSAERLKGVDSTLKIQPAKLEDSAVYLCASSFGSKVAGELFFGEGSRLTVL.

This clone was seen once. The chain joins TRBV4-2 to TRBJ1-2; D call uncertain. V shed 0 bases and J shed 0 bases, with 11 bases lying between them. From germline, CDR1 is LGHNA and CDR2 YNFKEQ. CDR3 size: 16 residues. The CDR3 sequence: CASSQEAGPANYGYTF. The CDR3 DNA reads as TGTGCCAGCAGCCAAGAAGCGGGCCCAGCTAACTATGGCTACACCTTC.